This T cell receptor beta chain emerged from a study of immune evolution from preneoplasia to lung adenocarcinoma. Overall study context: HLA loss of heterozygosity: less than 9% AIS, less than 18% MIA, about 30% ADC, none AAH.

Of note for this clone: Its antigen is currently unknown.

Study observations and caveats: Later-stage lesions seemingly showed higher T cell density and diversity than normal lung.

After pathologic assessment, macro-dissection selected premalignant or tumor cells for extraction. Deletions cut 5 bases from V and 4 bases from J, with 11 bases between. The CDR3 consists of 14 residues. Germline V gene sequence: CDR1 SGHTA, CDR2 FQGNSA. The assay was immunoSEQ multiplex PCR, and TCRdb's table has in-frame clones only and misses some. In the table there are 6,000 to 9,000 clones, about 85% of which are singletons. This receptor was obtained from an older person with lung adenocarcinoma. The chain carries TRBV7-2 and TRBJ2-2; no reliable D call. The sample was FFPE minimally invasive lung adenocarcinoma tissue. The CDR3 DNA is TGTGCCAGCAGCCCCACCCCTCGCACCGGGGAGCTGTTTTTT. This gives the protein CASSPTPRTGELFF.